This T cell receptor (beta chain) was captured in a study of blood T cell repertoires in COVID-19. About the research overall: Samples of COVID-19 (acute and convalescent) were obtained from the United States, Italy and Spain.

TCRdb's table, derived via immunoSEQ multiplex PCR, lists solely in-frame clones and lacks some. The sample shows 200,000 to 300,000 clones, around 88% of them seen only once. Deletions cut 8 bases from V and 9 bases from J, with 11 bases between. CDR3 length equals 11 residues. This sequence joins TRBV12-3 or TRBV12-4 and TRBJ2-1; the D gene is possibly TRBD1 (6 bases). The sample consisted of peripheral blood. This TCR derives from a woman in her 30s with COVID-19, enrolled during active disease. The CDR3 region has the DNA TGTGCCAGCCAGAGGGGGAGTGAGCAGTTCTTC. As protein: CASQRGSEQFF.